The 15 T cell receptor beta chains given below trace back to one sample, sequenced in a study of CD8+ T cells in alopecia areata. Following extraction, RNA underwent reverse transcription to cDNA, which served as the sequencing template. TCRdb's table, derived via immunoSEQ multiplex PCR, lists solely in-frame clones and lacks some. The top ten hold 14% to 15% of the sample, which has fewer than 200,000 clones, around 50% seen once. The sequences come from CD4+ T cells sorted from blood, collected at week 0. These receptors came from a human donor with alopecia areata.

V is TRBV4-2 and J is TRBJ1-2; D perhaps matches TRBD1 (6 bases). The CDR3 extends over 15 amino acids. Germline assignment: CDR1 LGHNA and CDR2 YNFKEQ. Trimming took off 0 bases at V and 4 bases at J, with 12 bases between the two ends. Here the CDR3 DNA reads TGTGCCAGCAGCCAAGATCCGGACAGAGTCTATGGCTACACCTTC. It encodes CASSQDPDRVYGYTF.

The chain has TRBV30 and TRBJ1-5; 8 bases match TRBD1. CDR3 size: 14 residues. Germline CDR1 reads GTSNPN; CDR2 reads SVGIG (reference sequence). The junction had 6 bases not matched to a gene; V was cut back by 1 base and J by 7 bases. The CDR3 protein is CAWSAQGAEQPQHF. CDR3 coding DNA: TGTGCCTGGAGTGCTCAGGGGGCTGAGCAGCCCCAGCATTTT.

This clone turned up a few times. V usage is TRBV4-1 and J usage is TRBJ2-1, with 8 bases matching TRBD2. Germline CDR1 is MGHRA and CDR2 is YSYEKL. There are 15 residues in the CDR3. V trimming: 2 bases; J trimming: 4 bases; junction bases outside the gene matches: 4. The CDR3 spells CASSQSGGRYNEQFF. The CDR3 bases are TGCGCCAGCAGCCAAAGCGGGGGACGTTACAATGAGCAGTTCTTC.

The rearrangement uses TRBV9 and TRBJ1-1, with no clear D. CDR1 is SGDLS, CDR2 YYNGEE, per germline. The V end lost 5 bases, the J end lost 4 bases, and 12 bases lay between the germline ends. The CDR3 totals 13 residues. CDR3 nucleotides: TGTGCCAGCAGATTTTGGGAGGGCACTGAAGCTTTCTTT. Protein sequence: CASRFWEGTEAFF.

The V call is TRBV5-1, the J call TRBJ2-7, with 12 bases identical to TRBD2. V trimming: 3 bases; J trimming: 2 bases; junction bases outside the gene matches: 3. Germline CDR1 is SGHRS and CDR2 is YFSETQ. CDR3 length equals 15 residues. Here the CDR3 DNA reads TGCGCCAGCAGCTCTCTAGCGGGGGGGCCCTACGAGCAGTACTTC. As protein: CASSSLAGGPYEQYF. Based on the CDR3 plus reference TRBV5-1 and TRBJ2-7, the full variable domain is KAGVTQTPRYLIKTRGQQVTLSCSPISGHRSVSWYQQTPGQGLQFLFEYFSETQRNKGNFPGRFSGRQFSNSRSEMNVSTLELGDSALYLCASSSLAGGPYEQYFGPGTRLTVT.

This clone came up a few times. The CDR3 sequence is CAWSRGQYNQPQHF. In DNA form, the CDR3 reads TGTGCCTGGAGTCGTGGGCAGTACAATCAGCCCCAGCATTTT. The genes are TRBV30 and TRBJ1-5; D is uncertain. The CDR3 spans 14 residues. Germline V gene sequence: CDR1 GTSNPN, CDR2 SVGIG (reference sequence). Trimming stripped 2 bases from V and 3 bases from J, with 11 bases between. The variable domain in full, completed from reference TRBV30 and TRBJ1-5, reads SQTIHQWPATLVQPVGSPLSLECTVEGTSNPNLYWYRQAAGRGLQLLFYSVGIGQISSEVPQNLSASRPQDRQFILSSKKLLLSDSGFYLCAWSRGQYNQPQHFGDGTRLSIL.

The chain couples TRBV5-1 to TRBJ1-4; 8 positions match TRBD1. The junction had 5 bases not matched to a gene; V was cut back by 7 bases and J by 3 bases. The CDR3 is made up of 14 amino acids. Germline CDR1 reads SGHRS; CDR2 reads YFSETQ. The CDR3: CASGSQGANEKLFF. Here the CDR3 DNA reads TGCGCCAGCGGTTCACAGGGGGCTAATGAAAAACTGTTTTTT. Full variable domain (remainder filled in from reference TRBV5-1 and TRBJ1-4): KAGVTQTPRYLIKTRGQQVTLSCSPISGHRSVSWYQQTPGQGLQFLFEYFSETQRNKGNFPGRFSGRQFSNSRSEMNVSTLELGDSALYLCASGSQGANEKLFFGSGTQLSVL.

V is TRBV2 and J is TRBJ1-1; 11 nucleotides line up with TRBD1. Germline-derived CDR1 and CDR2 are SNHLY and FYNNEI. The CDR3 consists of 16 residues. V dropped 6 bases and J dropped 8; count of bases not matched to a gene: 14. CDR3 bases: TGTGCCAGCAGAGGACAGGGGGCAATTAGGAGCGAAGAAGCTTTCTTT. It translates to CASRGQGAIRSEEAFF.

This chain connects TRBV29-1 to TRBJ1-2; D not certain. CDR3 length: 10 residues. Trimming pared 4 bases from V and 6 bases from J, leaving 6 bases between. CDR1 and CDR2 from the germline V gene are SQVTM and ANQGSEA. CDR3 coding DNA: TGCAGCGTTGCTGAGAATGGCTACACCTTC. Translating it yields CSVAENGYTF.

This sequence joins TRBV27 and TRBJ1-2, with D hard to call. The CDR3 runs to 16 residues. V was pared by 2 bases and J by 2 bases, with 15 bases between. Germline V lookup: CDR1 MNHEY, CDR2 SMNVEV (reference sequence). This CDR3 reads CASSLNPAGSNYGYTF. In nucleotides, the CDR3 is TGTGCCAGCAGTTTAAACCCAGCGGGATCCAACTATGGCTACACCTTC.

The J gene is TRBJ1-5, the V gene TRBV6-5; D gene unclear. This CDR3 is built from 14 residues. Trimming removed 8 bases at V and 5 bases at J, with 16 bases between. Germline-derived CDR1 and CDR2 are MNHEY and SVGAGI. CDR3 bases: TGTGCCAGCTCCGAAGGAGGGAAGTATCAGCCCCAGCATTTT. Encoded protein: CASSEGGKYQPQHF.

This rearrangement joins TRBV30 to TRBJ1-5, with D perhaps TRBD1 (5 bases). CDR1 and CDR2 from the germline V gene are GTSNPN and SVGIG (reference sequence). V was trimmed by 1 base and J by 1 base, leaving 14 bases between them. The CDR3 spans 16 residues. The CDR3 reads CAWSAQAGSSNQPQHF. The CDR3 nucleotides read TGTGCCTGGAGTGCTCAGGCAGGGTCGAGCAATCAGCCCCAGCATTTT.

CDR3 nucleotide sequence: TGCGCCAGCAGCCCAGGGACTAGCGGGGGCACAGATACGCAGTATTTT. This codes for CASSPGTSGGTDTQYF. The rearrangement joins TRBV5-1 to TRBJ2-3; TRBD2 matches at 13 bases. V shed 4 bases and J 1 base; nucleotides not matched to a gene: 3. Germline V CDR1 and CDR2: SGHRS, YFSETQ. The CDR3 runs 16 residues.

This clone was counted a few times. The chain recombines TRBV15 with TRBJ1-2; D is ambiguous. The germline CDR1 and CDR2 sequences are LNHNV and YYDKDF (reference sequence). CDR3 length equals 14 residues. V gave up 0 bases and J gave up 6 bases, with 11 bases separating them. CDR3 nucleotide sequence: TGTGCCACCAGCAGAGATCCTCAGTTTAATGGCTACACCTTC. The encoded protein is CATSRDPQFNGYTF.

The chain joins TRBV6-5 to TRBJ2-1; D perhaps matches TRBD1 (6 bases). The CDR3 is 15 residues long. Germline V lookup: CDR1 MNHEY, CDR2 SVGAGI. V shed 5 bases and J shed 8 bases, with 19 bases lying between them. CDR3 protein: CASSGTGYPSDEQFF. For the CDR3, the DNA is TGTGCCAGCAGTGGAACAGGGTACCCTTCGGATGAGCAGTTCTTC.